This T cell receptor (beta chain) originates from a study of blood T cell repertoires in COVID-19. Across the whole study: Whether acute or convalescent, the COVID-19 samples came from the United States, Italy and Spain. Nucleic acid was either cDNA or gDNA, and it came from T cells, B-cell-depleted T cells, or PBMCs.

As processed by the authors: Reference gene primer amplification gave nucleated cell count estimates. This table comes from immunoSEQ multiplex PCR, and its TCRdb copy is limited to in-frame clones, with some not included. V, J and clone size are those of that table, while D and trimming were read from the DNA. The sample contains approximately 46,000 clones, 75% to 90% of which appear only once. The V and J ends lost 3 bases and 1 base respectively, with 12 bases between them. This CDR3 comprises 15 residues. The germline V gene has CDR1 WNHNN and CDR2 SYGVQD (reference sequence). Sequenced input: peripheral blood. The chain uses TRBV10-1 and TRBJ1-1, with D possibly being TRBD1 (6 bases). This clonotype was sampled from a human donor in a cohort sampled during active COVID-19. The chain's CDR3 is CASSEQQGANTEAFF. In nucleotides, the CDR3 is TGCGCCAGCAGTGAACAACAGGGCGCGAACACTGAAGCTTTCTTT.